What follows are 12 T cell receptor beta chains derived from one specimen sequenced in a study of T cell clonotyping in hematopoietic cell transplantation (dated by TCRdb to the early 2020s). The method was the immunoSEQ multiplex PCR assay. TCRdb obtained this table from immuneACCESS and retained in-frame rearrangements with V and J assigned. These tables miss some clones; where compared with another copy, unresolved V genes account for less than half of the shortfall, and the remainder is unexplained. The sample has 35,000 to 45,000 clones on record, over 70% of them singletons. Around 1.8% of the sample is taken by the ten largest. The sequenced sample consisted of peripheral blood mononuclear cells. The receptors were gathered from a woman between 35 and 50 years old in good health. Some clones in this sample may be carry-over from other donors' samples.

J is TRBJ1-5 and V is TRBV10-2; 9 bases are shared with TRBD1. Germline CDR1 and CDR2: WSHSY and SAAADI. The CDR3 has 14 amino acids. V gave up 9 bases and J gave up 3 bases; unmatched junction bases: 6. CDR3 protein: CASWTGALNQPQHF. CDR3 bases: TGCGCCAGTTGGACAGGGGCTCTCAATCAGCCCCAGCATTTT.

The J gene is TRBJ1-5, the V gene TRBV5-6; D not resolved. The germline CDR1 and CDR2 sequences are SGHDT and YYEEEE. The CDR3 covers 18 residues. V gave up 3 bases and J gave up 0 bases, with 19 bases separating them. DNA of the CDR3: TGTGCCAGCAGCTCTGGACCCGGACCCCTATATAGCAATCAGCCCCAGCATTTT. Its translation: CASSSGPGPLYSNQPQHF.

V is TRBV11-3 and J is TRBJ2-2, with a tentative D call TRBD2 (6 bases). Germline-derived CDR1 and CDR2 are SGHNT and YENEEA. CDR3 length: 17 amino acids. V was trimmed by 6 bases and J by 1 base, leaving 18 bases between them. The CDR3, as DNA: TGTGCCAGCAGTCCTAGGACGGGACTGATGAACACCGGGGAGCTGTTTTTT. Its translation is CASSPRTGLMNTGELFF.

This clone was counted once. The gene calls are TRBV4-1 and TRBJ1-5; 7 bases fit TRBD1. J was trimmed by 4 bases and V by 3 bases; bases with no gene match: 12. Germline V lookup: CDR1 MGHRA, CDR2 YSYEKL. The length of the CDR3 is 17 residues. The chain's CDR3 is CASSHRQGGGGNQPQHF. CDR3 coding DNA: TGCGCCAGCAGCCATCGCCAGGGGGGAGGAGGAAATCAGCCCCAGCATTTT.

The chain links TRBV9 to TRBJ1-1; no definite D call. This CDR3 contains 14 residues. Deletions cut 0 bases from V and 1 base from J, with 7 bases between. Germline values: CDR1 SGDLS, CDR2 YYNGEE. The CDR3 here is CASSVGAENTEAFF. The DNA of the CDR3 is TGTGCCAGCAGCGTAGGGGCGGAGAACACTGAAGCTTTCTTT. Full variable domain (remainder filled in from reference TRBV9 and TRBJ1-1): DSGVTQTPKHLITATGQRVTLRCSPRSGDLSVYWYQQSLDQGLQFLIQYYNGEERAKGNILERFSAQQFPDLHSELNLSSLELGDSALYFCASSVGAENTEAFFGQGTRLTVV.

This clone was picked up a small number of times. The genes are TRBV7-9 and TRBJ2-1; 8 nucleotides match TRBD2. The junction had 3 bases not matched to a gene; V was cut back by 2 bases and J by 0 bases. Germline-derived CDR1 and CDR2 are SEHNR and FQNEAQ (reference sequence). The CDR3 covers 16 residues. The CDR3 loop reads CASSLLGTSSYNEQFF. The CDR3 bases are TGTGCCAGCAGCTTACTCGGGACTAGCTCCTACAATGAGCAGTTCTTC.

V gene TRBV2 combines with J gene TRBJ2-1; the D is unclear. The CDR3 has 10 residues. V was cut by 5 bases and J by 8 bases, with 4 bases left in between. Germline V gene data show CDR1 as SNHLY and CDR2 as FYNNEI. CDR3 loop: CASSLYEQFF. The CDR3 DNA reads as TGTGCCAGCAGTCTATATGAGCAGTTCTTC.

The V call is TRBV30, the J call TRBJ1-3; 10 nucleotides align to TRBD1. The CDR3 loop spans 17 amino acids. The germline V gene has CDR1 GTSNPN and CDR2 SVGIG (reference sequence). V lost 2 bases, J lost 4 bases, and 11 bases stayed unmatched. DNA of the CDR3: TGTGCCTGGAGTAATCCCGGGACAGGGGACTCGGGAAACACCATATATTTT. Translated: CAWSNPGTGDSGNTIYF.

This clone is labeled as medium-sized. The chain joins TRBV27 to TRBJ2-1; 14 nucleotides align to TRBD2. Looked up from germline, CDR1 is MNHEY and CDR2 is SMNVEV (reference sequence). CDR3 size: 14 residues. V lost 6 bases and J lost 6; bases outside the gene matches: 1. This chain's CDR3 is CASSGLAGGNEQFF. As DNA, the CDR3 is TGTGCCAGCAGCGGACTAGCGGGAGGCAATGAGCAGTTCTTC.

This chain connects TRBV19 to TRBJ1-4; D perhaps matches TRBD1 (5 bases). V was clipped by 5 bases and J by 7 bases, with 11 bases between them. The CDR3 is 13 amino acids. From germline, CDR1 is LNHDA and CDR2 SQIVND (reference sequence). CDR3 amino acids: CASSPAGGEKLFF. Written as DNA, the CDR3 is TGTGCCAGTAGTCCCGCGGGGGGTGAAAAACTGTTTTTT. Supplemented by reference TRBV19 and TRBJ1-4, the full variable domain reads DGGITQSPKYLFRKEGQNVTLSCEQNLNHDAMYWYRQDPGQGLRLIYYSQIVNDFQKGDIAEGYSVSREKKESFPLTVTSAQKNPTAFYLCASSPAGGEKLFFGSGTQLSVL.

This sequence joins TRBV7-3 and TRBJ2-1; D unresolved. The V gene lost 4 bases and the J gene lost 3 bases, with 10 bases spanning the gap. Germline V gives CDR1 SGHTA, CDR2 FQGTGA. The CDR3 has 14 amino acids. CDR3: CASSYGLRYNEQFF. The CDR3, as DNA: TGTGCCAGCAGCTACGGCCTACGCTACAATGAGCAGTTCTTC.

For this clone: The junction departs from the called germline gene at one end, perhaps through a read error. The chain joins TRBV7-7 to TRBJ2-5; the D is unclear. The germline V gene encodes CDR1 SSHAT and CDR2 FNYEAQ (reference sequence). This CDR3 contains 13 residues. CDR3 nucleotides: TGTGCTAGCAGCTTAGTTCCGACGGAGACCCAGTACTTC. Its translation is CASSLVPTETQYF.